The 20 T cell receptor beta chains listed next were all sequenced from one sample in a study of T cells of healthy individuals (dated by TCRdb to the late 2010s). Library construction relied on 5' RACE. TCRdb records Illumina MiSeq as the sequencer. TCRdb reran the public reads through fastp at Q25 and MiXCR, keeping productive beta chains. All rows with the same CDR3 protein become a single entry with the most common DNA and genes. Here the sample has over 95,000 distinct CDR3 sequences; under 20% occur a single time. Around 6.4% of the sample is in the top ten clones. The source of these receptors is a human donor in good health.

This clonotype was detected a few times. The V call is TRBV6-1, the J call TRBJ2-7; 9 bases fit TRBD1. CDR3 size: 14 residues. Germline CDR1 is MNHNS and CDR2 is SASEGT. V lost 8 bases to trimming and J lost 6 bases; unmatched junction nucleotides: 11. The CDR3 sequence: CASPGGQGVSEQYF. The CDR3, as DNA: TGTGCCAGCCCCGGGGGACAGGGAGTTTCCGAGCAGTACTTC.

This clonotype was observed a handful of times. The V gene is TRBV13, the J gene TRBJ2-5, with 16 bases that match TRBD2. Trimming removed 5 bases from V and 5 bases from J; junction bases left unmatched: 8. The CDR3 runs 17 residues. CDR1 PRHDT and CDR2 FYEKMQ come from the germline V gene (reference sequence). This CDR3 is CASSPPGLAGGEETQYF. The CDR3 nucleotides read TGTGCCAGCAGCCCCCCGGGACTAGCGGGAGGGGAGGAGACCCAGTACTTC. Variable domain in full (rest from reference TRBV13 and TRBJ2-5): AAGVIQSPRHLIKEKRETATLKCYPIPRHDTVYWYQQGPGQDPQFLISFYEKMQSDKGSIPDRFSAQQFSDYHSELNMSSLELGDSALYFCASSPPGLAGGEETQYFGPGTRLLVL.

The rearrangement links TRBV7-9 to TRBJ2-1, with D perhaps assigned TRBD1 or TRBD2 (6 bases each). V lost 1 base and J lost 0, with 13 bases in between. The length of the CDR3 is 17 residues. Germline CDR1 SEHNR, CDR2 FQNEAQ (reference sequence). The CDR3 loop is CASSLGGAHDSYNEQFF. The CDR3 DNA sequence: TGTGCCAGCAGCTTAGGGGGGGCGCATGACTCCTACAATGAGCAGTTCTTC.

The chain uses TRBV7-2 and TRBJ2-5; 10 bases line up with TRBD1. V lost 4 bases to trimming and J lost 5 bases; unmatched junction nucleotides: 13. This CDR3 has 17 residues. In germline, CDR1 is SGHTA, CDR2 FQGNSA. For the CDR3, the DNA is TGTGCCAGCAGCTCGAGACAGGGGGCCCTGTCGGGGGAGACCCAGTACTTC. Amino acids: CASSSRQGALSGETQYF.

CDR3: CASSGRQGDGEKLFF. The CDR3 DNA follows: TGTGCCAGCAGCGGCCGACAGGGTGACGGTGAAAAACTGTTTTTT. The V gene is TRBV7-9, the J gene TRBJ1-4, with TRBD1 identical over 7 bases. The CDR3 runs to 15 residues. Looked up from germline, CDR1 is SEHNR and CDR2 is FQNEAQ (reference sequence). With 5 bases clipped from V and 7 bases from J, the junction kept 10 bases outside the gene matches.

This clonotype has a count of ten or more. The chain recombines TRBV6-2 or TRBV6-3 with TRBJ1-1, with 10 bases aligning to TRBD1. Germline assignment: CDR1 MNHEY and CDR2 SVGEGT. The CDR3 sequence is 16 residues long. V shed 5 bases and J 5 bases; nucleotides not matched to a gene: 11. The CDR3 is CASSPMRGQGWTEAFF. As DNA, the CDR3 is TGTGCCAGCAGTCCGATGCGGGGACAGGGGTGGACTGAAGCTTTCTTT.

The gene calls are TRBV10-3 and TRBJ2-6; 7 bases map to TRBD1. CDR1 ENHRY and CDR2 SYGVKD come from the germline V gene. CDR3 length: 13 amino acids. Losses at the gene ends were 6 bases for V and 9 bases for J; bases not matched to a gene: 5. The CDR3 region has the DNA TGTGCCATCAGGGGACAGCGAGGCAACGTCCTGACTTTC. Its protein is CAIRGQRGNVLTF.

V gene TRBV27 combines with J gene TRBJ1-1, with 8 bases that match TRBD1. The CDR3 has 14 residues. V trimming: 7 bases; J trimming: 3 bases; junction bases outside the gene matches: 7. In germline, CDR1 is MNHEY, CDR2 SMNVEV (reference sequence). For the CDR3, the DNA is TGTGCCAGCACCAAAGACAGGGGCTACACTGAAGCTTTCTTT. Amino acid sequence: CASTKDRGYTEAFF.

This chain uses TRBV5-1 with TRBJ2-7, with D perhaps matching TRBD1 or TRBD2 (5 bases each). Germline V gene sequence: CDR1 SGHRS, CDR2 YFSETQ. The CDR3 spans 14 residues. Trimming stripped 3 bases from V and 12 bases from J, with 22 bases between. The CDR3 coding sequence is TGCGCCAGCAGCTCCTTACCTCACCCGGGGCGGCTGTACTTC. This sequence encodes CASSSLPHPGRLYF.

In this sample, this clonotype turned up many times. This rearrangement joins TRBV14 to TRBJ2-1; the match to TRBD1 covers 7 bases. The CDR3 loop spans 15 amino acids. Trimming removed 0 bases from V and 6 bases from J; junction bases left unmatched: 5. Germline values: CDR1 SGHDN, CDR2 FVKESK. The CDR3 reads CASSQDRGLSNEQFF. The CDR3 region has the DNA TGTGCCAGCAGCCAAGATAGGGGGCTGAGCAATGAGCAGTTCTTC.

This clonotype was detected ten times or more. For the CDR3, the DNA is TGTGCCACCAGCAGGCCGGGGACCAAAGAGACCCAGTACTTC. Translated, it gives CATSRPGTKETQYF. The chain recombines TRBV15 with TRBJ2-5; D is possibly TRBD1 or TRBD2 (5 bases each). Per germline, CDR1 LNHNV and CDR2 YYDKDF (reference sequence). CDR3 length: 14 residues. The germline V and J ends were trimmed by 3 bases and 3 bases, with 11 bases remaining between them.

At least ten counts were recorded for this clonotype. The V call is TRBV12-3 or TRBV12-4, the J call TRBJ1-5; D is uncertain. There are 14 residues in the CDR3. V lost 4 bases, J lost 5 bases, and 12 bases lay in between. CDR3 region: CASSSLGGDQPQHF. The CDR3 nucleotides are TGTGCCAGCAGTTCACTAGGAGGCGATCAGCCCCAGCATTTT.

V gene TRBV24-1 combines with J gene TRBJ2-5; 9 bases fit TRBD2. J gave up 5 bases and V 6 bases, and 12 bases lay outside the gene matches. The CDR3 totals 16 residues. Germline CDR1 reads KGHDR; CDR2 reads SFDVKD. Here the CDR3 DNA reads TGTGCCACCAGTTATCCATCGGTAGCGGGAGTTGAGACCCAGTACTTC. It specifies CATSYPSVAGVETQYF.

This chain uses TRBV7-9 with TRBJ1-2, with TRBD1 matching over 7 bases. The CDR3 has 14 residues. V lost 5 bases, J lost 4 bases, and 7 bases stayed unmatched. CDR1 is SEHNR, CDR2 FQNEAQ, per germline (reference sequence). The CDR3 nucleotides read TGTGCCAGCAGCGTAGGGGACAGCCTCTATGGCTACACCTTC. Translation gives CASSVGDSLYGYTF.

Written as DNA, the CDR3 is TGTGCCAGCAGCTCCCGGGACAAGTATACGCAGTATTTT. Its translation: CASSSRDKYTQYF. The rearrangement joins TRBV7-9 to TRBJ2-3; D is possibly TRBD1 (6 bases). V lost 4 bases and J 7 bases, leaving 12 bases between the germline ends. CDR3 length equals 13 residues. Germline-derived CDR1 and CDR2 are SEHNR and FQNEAQ (reference sequence).

This chain's CDR3 is CASSPRQVSFSTDTQYF. CDR3 DNA sequence: TGTGCCAGCAGTCCCCGACAGGTATCATTTAGCACAGATACGCAGTATTTT. The chain links TRBV28 to TRBJ2-3, with D possibly TRBD1 on 6 matching bases. The length of the CDR3 is 17 residues. Germline assignment: CDR1 MDHEN and CDR2 SYDVKM. V was shortened by 5 bases and J by 0 bases, with 18 bases between the two germline ends.

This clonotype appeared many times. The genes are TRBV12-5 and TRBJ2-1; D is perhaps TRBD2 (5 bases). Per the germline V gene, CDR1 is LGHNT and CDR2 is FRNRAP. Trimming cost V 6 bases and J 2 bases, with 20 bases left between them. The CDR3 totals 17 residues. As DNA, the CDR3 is TGTGCTAGTGGCGACTCCAGTTTTCGGGAAACCTACAATGAGCAGTTCTTC. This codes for CASGDSSFRETYNEQFF.

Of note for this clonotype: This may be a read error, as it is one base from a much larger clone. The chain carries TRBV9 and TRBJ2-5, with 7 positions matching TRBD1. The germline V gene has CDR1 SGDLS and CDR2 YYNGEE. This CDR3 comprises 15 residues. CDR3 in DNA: TGTGCCAGCAGCGTAGGGACAGGTGTGCAAGAGACCCAGCACTTC. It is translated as CASSVGTGVQETQHF.

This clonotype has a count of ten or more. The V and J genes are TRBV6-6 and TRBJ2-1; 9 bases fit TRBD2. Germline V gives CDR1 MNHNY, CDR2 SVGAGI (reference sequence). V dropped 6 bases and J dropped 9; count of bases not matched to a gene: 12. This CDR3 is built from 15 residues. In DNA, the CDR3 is TGTGCCAGCAGCTCGAATCCGGGACTAGCACTTGAGCAGTTCTTC. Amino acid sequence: CASSSNPGLALEQFF.

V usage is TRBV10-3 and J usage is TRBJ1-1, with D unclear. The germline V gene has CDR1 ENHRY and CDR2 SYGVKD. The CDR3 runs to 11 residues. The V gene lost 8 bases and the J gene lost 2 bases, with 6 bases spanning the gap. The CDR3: CAIQSNTEAFF. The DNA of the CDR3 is TGTGCCATCCAATCTAACACTGAAGCTTTCTTT.